These 11 T cell receptor beta chains originate from one sample sequenced in a study of Graves' ophthalmopathy and Graves' hyperthyroidism. The TCR beta CDR3 regions underwent amplification from RNA transcripts. HTBI primers primed a first-round RT-PCR, and a second-round multiplex PCR followed. From the multiplex PCR reads, TCRdb called clonotypes with MiXCR, one entry per CDR3 protein. The profile shows a few hundred thousand distinct CDR3 sequences, roughly 40% of them singletons. Sequencing used peripheral blood or thyroid tissue (not recorded which). All receptors derive from an adult man with Graves' hyperthyroidism.

This clonotype appeared a few times. The chain carries TRBV7-8 and TRBJ2-3; D unclear. Looked up from germline, CDR1 is SGHVS and CDR2 is FQNEAQ. Deletions cut 2 bases from V and 6 bases from J, with 9 bases between. The length of the CDR3 is 13 residues. CDR3 DNA: TGTGCCAGCAGCTTAAGATTCCCCGATACGCAGTATTTT. Encoded protein: CASSLRFPDTQYF. The full variable domain, its missing parts supplied by reference TRBV7-8 and TRBJ2-3, is GAGVSQSPRYKVAKRGQDVALRCDPISGHVSLFWYQQALGQGPEFLTYFQNEAQLDKSGLPSDRFFAERPEGSVSTLKIQRTQQEDSAVYLCASSLRFPDTQYFGPGTRLTVL.

This clonotype was recorded many times. DNA for the CDR3: TGTGCCAGCAGCTTGGGCCAGGGTTTAACTGAAGCTTTCTTT. As protein: CASSLGQGLTEAFF. The chain links TRBV5-6 to TRBJ1-1; D possibly corresponds to TRBD1 (5 bases). The CDR3 totals 14 residues. Trimming took 0 bases from V and 5 from J, leaving 11 bases between them. Germline CDR1 and CDR2: SGHDT and YYEEEE.

The CDR3: CSARARDRRGQPQHF. CDR3 nucleotides: TGCAGTGCTAGGGCCCGGGACAGAAGAGGTCAGCCCCAGCATTTT. The rearrangement joins TRBV20-1 to TRBJ1-5; TRBD1 aligns across 7 bases. J gave up 6 bases and V 3 bases, and 11 bases lay outside the gene matches. CDR3 length equals 15 residues. Looked up from germline, CDR1 is DFQATT and CDR2 is SNEGSKA (reference sequence).

This clonotype has a count of ten or more. The chain carries TRBV7-8 and TRBJ2-7; the match to TRBD1 covers 9 bases. J was trimmed by 5 bases and V by 1 base; bases with no gene match: 3. Looked up from germline, CDR1 is SGHVS and CDR2 is FQNEAQ. The CDR3 loop spans 14 amino acids. CDR3: CASSLGTGVNEQYF. As DNA, the CDR3 is TGTGCCAGCAGCTTAGGGACAGGGGTCAACGAGCAGTACTTC.

The table lists this clonotype with many counts. The junction shows a germline mismatch at one end, possibly a read error. In DNA form, the CDR3 reads TGTGCTAGCAGCTTACAGGTCCGAGAGACCCAGTACTTC. The encoded protein is CASSLQVRETQYF. The chain couples TRBV7-7 to TRBJ2-5; tentative D call: TRBD1 (5 bases). Per the germline V gene, CDR1 is SSHAT and CDR2 is FNYEAQ (reference sequence). The CDR3 totals 13 residues.

This clonotype showed up many times. This rearrangement joins TRBV14 to TRBJ2-5; TRBD2 might be the D (6 bases). This CDR3 is built from 16 residues. Trimming took off 2 bases at V and 1 base at J, with 14 bases between the two ends. CDR1 is SGHDN and CDR2 is FVKESK in the germline V gene. The CDR3 region has the DNA TGTGCCAGCAGCCAATTCGGAGGGAGATTCCAAGAGACCCAGTACTTC. Translation gives CASSQFGGRFQETQYF.

Ten or more counts support this clonotype. The chain has TRBV29-1 and TRBJ2-7; D remains unclear. This CDR3 has 13 amino acids. Trimming took off 0 bases at V and 6 bases at J, with 12 bases between the two ends. From germline, CDR1 is SQVTM and CDR2 ANQGSEA. DNA of the CDR3: TGCAGCGTTGAAGATCGGGCCACTCGCGAGCAGTACTTC. It codes for CSVEDRATREQYF.

This clonotype was seen ten or more times. This chain connects TRBV12-3 or TRBV12-4 to TRBJ1-1; 8 bases fit TRBD1. CDR3 size: 14 residues. J lost 6 bases, V lost 6 bases, and 9 bases had no gene match. This CDR3 reads CASSLRQGRAEAFF. CDR3 in DNA: TGTGCCAGCAGCCTCCGACAGGGGAGGGCTGAAGCTTTCTTT.

This clonotype was seen more than once but under ten times. The rearrangement links TRBV5-1 to TRBJ2-2, with D possibly being TRBD2 (7 bases). Trimming took off 6 bases at V and 2 bases at J, with 20 bases between the two ends. Germline V gives CDR1 SGHRS, CDR2 YFSETQ. CDR3 size: 17 residues. In DNA form, the CDR3 reads TGCGCCAGCACCCCGGCGGGGGCCCTCCTTAACACCGGGGAGCTGTTTTTT. Its translation is CASTPAGALLNTGELFF.

In this sample, this clonotype turned up a few times. The chain combines TRBV20-1 with TRBJ2-3; 12 nucleotides line up with TRBD2. Unmatched junction bases numbered 1, after V lost 5 bases and J lost 1 base. Germline values: CDR1 DFQATT, CDR2 SNEGSKA (reference sequence). The CDR3 consists of 14 residues. CDR3 nucleotide sequence: TGCAGTGCTGGACTAGCGGGACGCACAGATACGCAGTATTTT. This translates into CSAGLAGRTDTQYF.

This chain connects TRBV12-3 or TRBV12-4 to TRBJ1-2; 8 nucleotides line up with TRBD1. This CDR3 spans 15 amino acids. The J segment lost 7 bases and the V segment lost 6 bases, leaving 13 bases of the junction unmatched. The chain's CDR3 is CASSPHGAGGFGYTF. Written as DNA, the CDR3 is TGTGCCAGCAGCCCCCATGGAGCAGGGGGCTTTGGCTACACCTTC.